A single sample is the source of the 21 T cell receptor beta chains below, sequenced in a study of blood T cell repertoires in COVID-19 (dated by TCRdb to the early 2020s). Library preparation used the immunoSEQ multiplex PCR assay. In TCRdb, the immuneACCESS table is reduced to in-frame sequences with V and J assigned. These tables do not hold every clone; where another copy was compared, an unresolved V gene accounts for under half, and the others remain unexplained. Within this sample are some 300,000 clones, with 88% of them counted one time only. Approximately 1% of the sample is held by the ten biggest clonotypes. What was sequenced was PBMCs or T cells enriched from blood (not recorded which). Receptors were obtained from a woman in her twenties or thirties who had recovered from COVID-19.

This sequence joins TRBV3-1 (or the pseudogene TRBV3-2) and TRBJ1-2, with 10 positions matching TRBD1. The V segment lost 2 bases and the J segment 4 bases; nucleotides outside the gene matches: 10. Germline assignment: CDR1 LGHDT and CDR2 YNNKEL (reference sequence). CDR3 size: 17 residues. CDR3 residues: CASSQYRDRGGIYGYTF. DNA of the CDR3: TGTGCCAGCAGCCAATACCGGGACAGGGGAGGAATCTATGGCTACACCTTC.

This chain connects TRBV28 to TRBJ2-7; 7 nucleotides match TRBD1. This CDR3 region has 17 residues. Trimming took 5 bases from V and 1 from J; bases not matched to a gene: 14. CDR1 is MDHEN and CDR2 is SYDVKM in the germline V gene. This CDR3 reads CASSPGTVFSLSYEQYF. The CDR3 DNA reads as TGTGCCAGCAGTCCCGGGACAGTCTTTTCCCTTTCCTACGAGCAGTACTTC.

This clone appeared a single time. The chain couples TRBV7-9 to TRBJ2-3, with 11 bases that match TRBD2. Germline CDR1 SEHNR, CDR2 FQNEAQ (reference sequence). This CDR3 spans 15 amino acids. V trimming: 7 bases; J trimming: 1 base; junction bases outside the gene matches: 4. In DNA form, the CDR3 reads TGTGCCAGCAAGGAGACTAGCGGGGGCACAGATACGCAGTATTTT. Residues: CASKETSGGTDTQYF.

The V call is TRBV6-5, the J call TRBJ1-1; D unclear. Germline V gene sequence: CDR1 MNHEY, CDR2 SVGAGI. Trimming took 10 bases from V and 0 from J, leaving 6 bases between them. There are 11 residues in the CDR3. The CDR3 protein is CATELNTEAFF. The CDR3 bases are TGTGCCACCGAGTTGAACACTGAAGCTTTCTTT.

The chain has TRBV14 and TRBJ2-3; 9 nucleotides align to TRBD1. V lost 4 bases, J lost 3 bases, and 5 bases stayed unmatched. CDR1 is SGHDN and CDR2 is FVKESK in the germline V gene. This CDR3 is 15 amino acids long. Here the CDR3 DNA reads TGTGCCAGCAGCCGCGGGACAGGGCGTACAGATACGCAGTATTTT. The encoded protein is CASSRGTGRTDTQYF.

The CDR3 DNA reads as TGTGCCAGCAGTTTACCCCAGATTGCTTTCTTT. Protein product: CASSLPQIAFF. This chain connects TRBV28 to TRBJ1-1; D gene ambiguous. Germline lookup yields CDR1 MDHEN and CDR2 SYDVKM. V was clipped by 2 bases and J by 11 bases, with 9 bases between them. This CDR3 has 11 amino acids.

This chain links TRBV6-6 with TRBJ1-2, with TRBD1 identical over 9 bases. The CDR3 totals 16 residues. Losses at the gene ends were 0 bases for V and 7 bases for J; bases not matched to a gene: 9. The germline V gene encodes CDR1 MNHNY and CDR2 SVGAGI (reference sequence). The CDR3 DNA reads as TGTGCCAGCAGTTACTCGATAAGGGACAGGGTGGGTGGCTACACCTTC. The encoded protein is CASSYSIRDRVGGYTF.

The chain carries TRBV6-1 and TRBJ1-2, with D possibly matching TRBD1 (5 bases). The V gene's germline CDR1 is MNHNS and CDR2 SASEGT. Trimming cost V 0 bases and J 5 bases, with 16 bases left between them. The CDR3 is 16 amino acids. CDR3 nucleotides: TGTGCCAGCAGTGAAGCTACAGGACAAGTCATATATGGCTACACCTTC. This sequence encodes CASSEATGQVIYGYTF.

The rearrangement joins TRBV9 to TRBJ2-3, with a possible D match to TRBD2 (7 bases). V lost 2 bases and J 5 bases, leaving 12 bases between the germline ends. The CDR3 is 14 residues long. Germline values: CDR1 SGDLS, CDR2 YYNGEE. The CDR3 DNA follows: TGTGCCAGCAGCGTCGGGGGGCCGAGAGATACGCAGTATTTT. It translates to CASSVGGPRDTQYF.

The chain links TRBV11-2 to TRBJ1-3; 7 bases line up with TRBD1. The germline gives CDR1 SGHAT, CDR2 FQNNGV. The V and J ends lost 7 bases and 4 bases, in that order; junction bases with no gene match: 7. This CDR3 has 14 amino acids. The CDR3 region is CASTDRVGGNTIYF. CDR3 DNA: TGTGCCAGCACCGACAGGGTAGGAGGAAACACCATATATTTT.

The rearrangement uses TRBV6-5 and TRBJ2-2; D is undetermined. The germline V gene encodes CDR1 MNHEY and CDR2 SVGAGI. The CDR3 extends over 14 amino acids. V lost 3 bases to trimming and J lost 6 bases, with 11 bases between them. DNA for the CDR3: TGTGCCAGCAGTTATAGTACTATAGCCGGGGAGCTGTTTTTT. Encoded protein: CASSYSTIAGELFF.

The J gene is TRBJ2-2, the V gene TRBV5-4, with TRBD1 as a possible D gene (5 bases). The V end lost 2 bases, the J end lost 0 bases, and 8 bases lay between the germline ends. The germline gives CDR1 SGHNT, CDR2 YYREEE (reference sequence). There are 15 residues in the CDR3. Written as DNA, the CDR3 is TGTGCCAGCAGCTTTGCAGGGTCGAACACCGGGGAGCTGTTTTTT. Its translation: CASSFAGSNTGELFF.

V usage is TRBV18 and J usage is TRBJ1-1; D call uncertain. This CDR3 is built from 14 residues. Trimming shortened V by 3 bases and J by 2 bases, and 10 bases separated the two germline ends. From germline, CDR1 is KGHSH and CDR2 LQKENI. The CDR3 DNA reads TGTGCCAGCTCACCGAGGTCCCTCAACACTGAAGCTTTCTTT. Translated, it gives CASSPRSLNTEAFF.

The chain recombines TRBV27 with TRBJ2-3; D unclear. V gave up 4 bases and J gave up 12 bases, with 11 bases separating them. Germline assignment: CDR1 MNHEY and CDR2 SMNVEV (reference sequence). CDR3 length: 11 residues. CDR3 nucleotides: TGTGCCAGCAGTTCAAGTGTAGCCCAGTATTTT. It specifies CASSSSVAQYF.

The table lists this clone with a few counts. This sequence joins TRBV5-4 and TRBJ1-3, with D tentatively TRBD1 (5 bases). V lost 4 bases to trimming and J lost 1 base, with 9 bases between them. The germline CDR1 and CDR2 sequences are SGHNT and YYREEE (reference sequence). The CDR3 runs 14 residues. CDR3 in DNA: TGTGCCAGCAGCCCACAGGAATCTGGAAACACCATATATTTT. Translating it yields CASSPQESGNTIYF.

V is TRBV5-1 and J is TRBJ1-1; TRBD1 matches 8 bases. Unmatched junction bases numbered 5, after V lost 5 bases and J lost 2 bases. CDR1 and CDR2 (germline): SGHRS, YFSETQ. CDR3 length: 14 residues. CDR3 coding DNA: TGCGCCAGCAGGCCCAGGGGGCTTAACACTGAAGCTTTCTTT. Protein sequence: CASRPRGLNTEAFF. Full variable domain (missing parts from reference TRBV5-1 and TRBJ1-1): KAGVTQTPRYLIKTRGQQVTLSCSPISGHRSVSWYQQTPGQGLQFLFEYFSETQRNKGNFPGRFSGRQFSNSRSEMNVSTLELGDSALYLCASRPRGLNTEAFFGQGTRLTVV.

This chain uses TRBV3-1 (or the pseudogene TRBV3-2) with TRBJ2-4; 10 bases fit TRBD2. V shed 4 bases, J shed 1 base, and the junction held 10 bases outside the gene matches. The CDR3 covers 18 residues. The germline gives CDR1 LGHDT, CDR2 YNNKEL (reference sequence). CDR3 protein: CASSRGKAGGPAKNIQYF. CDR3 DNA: TGTGCCAGCAGCCGGGGCAAAGCGGGAGGGCCGGCCAAAAACATTCAGTACTTC.

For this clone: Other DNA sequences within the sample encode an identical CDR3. The CDR3 DNA reads TGCGCCAGCAGCTTGGGCTCGGGGGAGACCCAGTACTTC. Translated, it gives CASSLGSGETQYF. The chain has TRBV5-1 and TRBJ2-5, with D tentatively TRBD2 (5 bases). Germline V gene data show CDR1 as SGHRS and CDR2 as YFSETQ. The CDR3 is 13 residues long. Trimming left V 0 bases short and J 5 bases short, with 8 bases between.

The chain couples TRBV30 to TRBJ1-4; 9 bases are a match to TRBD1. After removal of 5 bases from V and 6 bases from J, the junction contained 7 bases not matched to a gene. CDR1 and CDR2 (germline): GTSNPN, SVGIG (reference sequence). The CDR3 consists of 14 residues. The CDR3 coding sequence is TGTGCCTGGGGGGGGACAGGGAATTATGAAAAACTGTTTTTT. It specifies CAWGGTGNYEKLFF.

CDR3 nucleotide sequence: TGTGCCTGGAGGATGAGTCGGTACGAGCAGTACTTC. Translation: CAWRMSRYEQYF. The chain employs TRBV30 and TRBJ2-7, with D unresolved. The CDR3 extends over 12 amino acids. CDR1 is GTSNPN, CDR2 SVGIG, per germline (reference sequence). The V end lost 3 bases, the J end lost 4 bases, and 10 bases lay between the germline ends.

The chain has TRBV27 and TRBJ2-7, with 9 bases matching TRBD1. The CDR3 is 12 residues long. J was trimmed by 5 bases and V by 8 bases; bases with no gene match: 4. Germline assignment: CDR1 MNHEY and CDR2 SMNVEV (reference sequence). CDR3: CASGTGIHEQYF. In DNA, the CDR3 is TGTGCCAGCGGGACAGGGATCCACGAGCAGTACTTC.